This TCR beta chain was captured in a study of blood T cell repertoires in COVID-19. The CDR3 spans 15 residues. V was clipped by 0 bases and J by 4 bases; unmatched bases: 3. Germline V gene data show CDR1 as LGHNA and CDR2 as YNFKEQ. This table comes from immunoSEQ multiplex PCR, and its TCRdb copy is limited to in-frame clones, with some not included. The data show around 170,000 clones, around 89% seen once. The chain links TRBV4-2 to TRBJ1-2; 9 nucleotides line up with TRBD1. This clonotype was obtained from a woman in her thirties with acute or convalescent COVID-19. Sample: peripheral blood. In DNA form, the CDR3 reads TGTGCCAGCAGCCAAGAGGGGACAGGGCTCTATGGCTACACCTTC. Encoded protein: CASSQEGTGLYGYTF.